Following are 30 T cell receptor beta chains from one sample sequenced in a study of T-cell memory formation after mild COVID-19 (dated by TCRdb to about 2021). The library was built by means of 5' RACE. Instrument on record: Illumina NovaSeq 6000. The raw public data were reprocessed by TCRdb itself: fastp quality trimming at Q25, MiXCR clonotype calling, in-frame beta chains only. CDR3 protein duplicates are merged, each entry listing the most common genes and DNA. The sample profile shows about 360,000 distinct CDR3 sequences; approximately 15% of them were found once. Clones ranked in the top ten supply 22% of the sample. Sequencing was carried out using PBMCs or a T cell subset sorted from them (not recorded which). The receptors were gathered from a man aged 18 to 35 who had mild COVID-19 (a few samples of this study predate the infection). The sample titles of this study are shuffled in the database, so cell type and time point are left out; the donor was told from shared clones.

This clonotype was seen a handful of times. V and J are TRBV5-1 and TRBJ2-5; either TRBD1 or TRBD2 may fit D (5 bases each). CDR3 length equals 16 residues. Between the trimmed V and J ends, which lost 4 bases and 7 bases, there was a span of 23 bases. The germline CDR1 and CDR2 sequences are SGHRS and YFSETQ. In DNA, the CDR3 is TGCGCCAGCAGCCTCCTACCGATAGGGGACGAGGCGACCCAGTACTTC. It translates to CASSLLPIGDEATQYF.

The V call is TRBV18, the J call TRBJ2-7, with D possibly TRBD2 on 6 matching bases. CDR3 length: 16 residues. Germline loops: CDR1 KGHSH, CDR2 LQKENI. V lost 5 bases, J lost 7 bases, and 24 bases lay in between. The CDR3 loop is CASSDLPGRTSGEQYV. CDR3 in DNA: TGTGCCAGCTCAGACCTACCGGGACGGACGAGCGGGGAGCAGTACGTC.

This clonotype has a count of ten or more. V gene TRBV20-1 combines with J gene TRBJ2-1; D unclear. V lost 4 bases to trimming and J lost 4 bases, with 5 bases between them. Germline CDR1 is DFQATT and CDR2 is SNEGSKA (reference sequence). The CDR3 spans 11 residues. The CDR3 coding sequence is TGCAGTGCTATTCGGTACAATGAGCAGTTCTTC. It is translated as CSAIRYNEQFF.

This clonotype was counted only a few times. This chain uses TRBV20-1 with TRBJ1-1; tentatively, D is TRBD1 (6 bases). Germline-derived CDR1 and CDR2 are DFQATT and SNEGSKA (reference sequence). Trimming took off 0 bases at V and 5 bases at J, with 19 bases between the two ends. This CDR3 region has 16 residues. CDR3 sequence reads: CSARDYRGGVRTEAFF. The CDR3 nucleotides are TGCAGTGCTAGAGATTACCGGGGGGGCGTTCGTACTGAAGCTTTCTTT.

This chain uses TRBV11-3 with TRBJ2-2; 12 bases map to TRBD1. The CDR3 loop spans 17 amino acids. The ends lost 5 bases at V and 5 bases at J; junction bases unmatched: 9. From germline, CDR1 is SGHNT and CDR2 YENEEA. CDR3 loop: CASSRRGQGARTGELFF. Written as DNA, the CDR3 is TGTGCCAGCAGCCGGCGGGGACAGGGGGCGCGGACCGGGGAGCTGTTTTTT.

This chain uses TRBV5-1 with TRBJ2-3, with D tentatively TRBD1 (5 bases). The germline CDR1 and CDR2 sequences are SGHRS and YFSETQ. V lost 0 bases to trimming and J lost 1 base, with 9 bases between them. This CDR3 comprises 15 residues. The DNA for the CDR3 is TGCGCCAGCAGCTTGGCCGGCAGGGGCACAGATACGCAGTATTTT. As protein: CASSLAGRGTDTQYF.

The genes are TRBV29-1 and TRBJ2-4, with no clear D. Germline-derived CDR1 and CDR2 are SQVTM and ANQGSEA. Deletions cut 4 bases from V and 0 bases from J, with 13 bases between. The CDR3 is 15 residues long. CDR3 in DNA: TGCAGCGTTGCTGGAGAAGAACTAGCCAAAAACATTCAGTACTTC. Its translation is CSVAGEELAKNIQYF.

This clonotype was counted at least ten times. The rearrangement links TRBV7-9 to TRBJ2-1, with 9 bases matching TRBD2. Germline CDR1 is SEHNR and CDR2 is FQNEAQ (reference sequence). CDR3 size: 14 residues. J was trimmed by 10 bases and V by 4 bases; bases with no gene match: 8. For the CDR3, the DNA is TGTGCCAGCAGCTCGAGCGGGGGGACCAGGGAGCAGTTCTTC. Amino acids: CASSSSGGTREQFF.

This sequence joins TRBV4-1 and TRBJ2-7; 8 bases line up with TRBD2. Germline assignment: CDR1 MGHRA and CDR2 YSYEKL. Losses at the gene ends were 3 bases for V and 0 bases for J; bases not matched to a gene: 13. CDR3 length: 18 amino acids. The CDR3 region is CASSQALTQRGTSYEQYV. CDR3 bases: TGCGCCAGCAGCCAGGCTCTGACCCAGCGGGGGACCTCCTACGAGCAGTACGTC.

This clonotype was seen many times. This sequence joins TRBV11-2 and TRBJ1-4, with a tentative D call TRBD1 (5 bases). V lost 4 bases and J lost 8, with 20 bases in between. This CDR3 contains 16 residues. Germline V lookup: CDR1 SGHAT, CDR2 FQNNGV. Here the CDR3 reads CASSSGRSTLAEKLFF. CDR3 coding DNA: TGTGCCAGCAGCTCGGGACGCTCAACTCTTGCCGAAAAACTGTTTTTT.

The chain has TRBV5-1 and TRBJ2-3, with 7 nucleotides matching TRBD2. This CDR3 is 15 amino acids long. Germline CDR1 is SGHRS and CDR2 is YFSETQ. J gave up 6 bases and V 0 bases, and 7 bases lay outside the gene matches. The chain's CDR3 is CASSLEGAGMDTQYF. CDR3 in DNA: TGCGCCAGCAGCTTGGAGGGAGCGGGGATGGATACGCAGTATTTT.

The chain combines TRBV7-2 with TRBJ1-3, with D unresolved. The CDR3 spans 16 residues. Trimming shortened V by 6 bases and J by 7 bases, and 22 bases separated the two germline ends. Germline V gives CDR1 SGHTA, CDR2 FQGNSA. In nucleotides, the CDR3 is TGTGCCAGCAGTCCTCCTATCACGGGGAATCTGAACACCATATATTTT. It codes for CASSPPITGNLNTIYF.

The chain joins TRBV6-5 to TRBJ1-1; unclear D gene. The CDR3 is made up of 15 amino acids. V was trimmed by 0 bases and J by 2 bases, leaving 10 bases between them. The V gene's germline CDR1 is MNHEY and CDR2 SVGAGI. This CDR3 is CASSYSAGLNTEAFF. For the CDR3, the DNA is TGTGCCAGCAGTTACTCTGCTGGTTTAAACACTGAAGCTTTCTTT.

This clonotype was detected only a few times. The rearrangement links TRBV7-7 to TRBJ2-2; 9 nucleotides line up with TRBD1. This CDR3 is built from 14 residues. Trimming took 5 bases from V and 7 from J; bases not matched to a gene: 5. In germline, CDR1 is SSHAT, CDR2 FNYEAQ (reference sequence). The CDR3 sequence is CASSRQGVIGELFF. The CDR3 DNA reads TGTGCCAGCAGCCGACAGGGGGTAATCGGGGAGCTGTTTTTT.

The chain couples TRBV27 to TRBJ2-6; D not resolved. Deletions cut 10 bases from V and 0 bases from J, with 13 bases between. CDR3 length equals 15 residues. CDR1 and CDR2 from the germline V gene are MNHEY and SMNVEV (reference sequence). This CDR3 reads CATTNRPSGANVLTF. CDR3 DNA: TGTGCCACCACTAACCGACCCTCTGGGGCCAACGTCCTGACTTTC.

This clonotype was seen more than once but under ten times. This rearrangement joins TRBV7-2 to TRBJ2-5; 7 bases align to TRBD2. The CDR3 runs to 15 residues. From germline, CDR1 is SGHTA and CDR2 FQGNSA. V was pared by 3 bases and J by 4 bases, with 8 bases of the junction left unmatched. Written as DNA, the CDR3 is TGTGCCAGCAGCTTTTATTGGGGGGGAGGAGAGACCCAGTACTTC. Protein: CASSFYWGGGETQYF.

The V and J genes are TRBV2 and TRBJ2-5; 9 positions match TRBD2. The V segment lost 5 bases and the J segment 5 bases; nucleotides outside the gene matches: 9. The CDR3 is made up of 15 amino acids. The V gene's germline CDR1 is SNHLY and CDR2 FYNNEI. The CDR3 loop is CASSFSSGVRETQYF. For the CDR3, the DNA is TGTGCCAGCAGTTTTTCTAGCGGGGTCAGGGAGACCCAGTACTTC.

This clonotype turned up a few times. This sequence joins TRBV6-1 and TRBJ2-3; no definite D call. Trimming took off 3 bases at V and 6 bases at J, with 13 bases between the two ends. CDR3 size: 14 residues. Looked up from germline, CDR1 is MNHNS and CDR2 is SASEGT. Written as DNA, the CDR3 is TGTGCCAGCAGTGACTCTTTCCGAGTCGATACGCAGTATTTT. Protein sequence: CASSDSFRVDTQYF.

The J gene is TRBJ2-5, the V gene TRBV15, with TRBD2 matching 15 bases. The CDR3 extends over 15 amino acids. Trimming took 5 bases from V and 4 from J; bases not matched to a gene: 2. In germline, CDR1 is LNHNV, CDR2 YYDKDF (reference sequence). CDR3 amino acids: CATSWGLAGGETQYF. In nucleotides, the CDR3 is TGTGCCACCAGCTGGGGACTAGCGGGGGGAGAGACCCAGTACTTC.

The chain recombines TRBV27 with TRBJ2-7, with D uncertain. Trimming cost V 6 bases and J 0 bases, with 12 bases left between them. Germline V lookup: CDR1 MNHEY, CDR2 SMNVEV (reference sequence). The CDR3 has 14 amino acids. The chain's CDR3 is CASRYGRSSYEQYF. DNA of the CDR3: TGTGCCAGCAGATATGGACGAAGCTCCTACGAGCAGTACTTC.

This sequence joins TRBV5-1 and TRBJ1-1, with 7 bases lining up with TRBD1. CDR3 length: 13 residues. CDR1 SGHRS and CDR2 YFSETQ come from the germline V gene. Germline trimming cut 4 bases from V and 3 bases from J; bases unmatched to any gene: 3. The CDR3 DNA is TGCGCCAGCAGCGTAGACAGGGACACTGAAGCTTTCTTT. Its protein is CASSVDRDTEAFF.

This clonotype was seen a handful of times. J is TRBJ2-7 and V is TRBV4-2, with D hard to call. Germline-derived CDR1 and CDR2 are LGHNA and YNFKEQ. CDR3 length: 15 amino acids. V was pared by 0 bases and J by 3 bases, with 12 bases between. The CDR3 nucleotides are TGTGCCAGCAGCCAAGATTTGCTAGTCGGCTACGAGCAGTACTTC. Protein product: CASSQDLLVGYEQYF.

By sample fraction, this clonotype is large (0.1 to 1%). The V gene is TRBV14, the J gene TRBJ1-2; 9 nucleotides line up with TRBD1. Germline V CDR1 and CDR2: SGHDN, FVKESK. The CDR3 is 13 residues long. V lost 5 bases, J lost 2 bases, and 0 bases stayed unmatched. CDR3 loop: CASSGTGNYGYTF. Written as DNA, the CDR3 is TGTGCCAGCAGCGGGACAGGGAACTATGGCTACACCTTC.

This clonotype was seen more than once but under ten times. The rearrangement links TRBV6-4 to TRBJ1-2, with 8 bases lining up with TRBD1. Germline CDR1 reads MRHNA; CDR2 reads SNTAGT. With V trimmed by 6 bases and J by 7 bases, 10 bases remained unmatched. This CDR3 comprises 14 residues. The CDR3 region has the DNA TGTGCCAGCAGACGCGAGACAGGGGCAGGTGGCTACACCTTC. As protein: CASRRETGAGGYTF.

CDR3 DNA: TGTGCCAGCAGCGAGACCGGGACAGAGATCACCCAGTACTTC. It codes for CASSETGTEITQYF. The rearrangement links TRBV7-3 to TRBJ2-5; 7 bases map to TRBD1. The germline V gene encodes CDR1 SGHTA and CDR2 FQGTGA. V dropped 5 bases and J dropped 8; count of bases not matched to a gene: 11. The CDR3 spans 14 residues.

The chain couples TRBV15 to TRBJ1-5; D is ambiguous. Per the germline V gene, CDR1 is LNHNV and CDR2 is YYDKDF (reference sequence). V lost 5 bases, J lost 10 bases, and 15 bases lay in between. The CDR3 runs 13 residues. Here the CDR3 reads CATSGSAIKPQHF. The DNA of the CDR3 is TGTGCCACCAGCGGGTCAGCCATCAAACCCCAGCATTTT. Full variable domain (missing parts from reference TRBV15 and TRBJ1-5): DAMVIQNPRYQVTQFGKPVTLSCSQTLNHNVMYWYQQKSSQAPKLLFHYYDKDFNNEADTPDNFQSRRPNTSFCFLDIRSPGLGDTAMYLCATSGSAIKPQHFGDGTRLSIL.

This clonotype was found a few times. This rearrangement joins TRBV7-3 to TRBJ2-1; 8 bases match TRBD2. Trimming at V came to 2 bases and at J to 7 bases, leaving 7 bases not matched to a gene. The CDR3 is made up of 15 amino acids. Germline-derived CDR1 and CDR2 are SGHTA and FQGTGA. The CDR3 here is CASSLPAERGNEQFF. In DNA form, the CDR3 reads TGTGCCAGCAGCTTACCCGCCGAGCGGGGGAATGAGCAGTTCTTC. Full variable domain (rest looked up from reference TRBV7-3 and TRBJ2-1): GAGVSQTPSNKVTEKGKYVELRCDPISGHTALYWYRQSLGQGPEFLIYFQGTGAADDSGLPNDRFFAVRPEGSVSTLKIQRTERGDSAVYLCASSLPAERGNEQFFGPGTRLTVL.

CDR3: CASSLRHWGAGYEQYF. DNA of the CDR3: TGTGCCAGCAGCTTACGTCATTGGGGTGCAGGGTACGAGCAGTACTTC. The rearrangement joins TRBV7-6 to TRBJ2-7, with D possibly TRBD1 on 5 matching bases. V dropped 2 bases and J dropped 4 bases, with 18 bases sitting between them. The CDR3 is 16 residues long. Germline assignment: CDR1 SGHVS and CDR2 FNYEAQ.

This clonotype was recorded only once. The rearrangement uses TRBV4-2 and TRBJ2-2; D might be TRBD1 or TRBD2, each matching 6 bases. The length of the CDR3 is 16 residues. The V end was cut by 4 bases, the J end by 4 bases, with 16 bases between. Germline V lookup: CDR1 LGHNA, CDR2 YNFKEQ. The CDR3 loop is CASSLSGAAGTGELFF. The DNA for the CDR3 is TGTGCCAGCAGCCTCTCGGGGGCAGCGGGCACCGGGGAGCTGTTTTTT.

The chain carries TRBV12-3 or TRBV12-4 and TRBJ2-6; 7 nucleotides agree with TRBD2. V trimming: 5 bases; J trimming: 0 bases; junction bases outside the gene matches: 10. CDR3 length: 18 amino acids. CDR3 in DNA: TGTGCCAGCAGTGCCCGACTAGCTGTAGGCTCTGGGGCCAACGTCCTGACTTTC. This encodes CASSARLAVGSGANVLTF.